This paragraph reports one T cell receptor beta chain. Its recognized antigen is unknown. It has no much larger one-base neighbor in the sample; base qualities were not kept. The sample holds other DNA sequences that translate to the same CDR3. V loses 4 bases of germline sequence and J loses 2 bases, and the interval between the two ends is 11 bases. CDR1 and CDR2, looked up from the germline V gene, are MDHEN and SYDVKM. Including cysteine and phenylalanine, the CDR3 has 14 amino acids. Of all the DNA, just the CDR3 is kept, 42 bases in frame from base 1. This sample is drawn from a study of shared clonotypes between healthy human individuals (TCRdb year 2020). Regarding the research as a whole: The cohort comprised a couple of women and a few men aged 18 to 49 years. For each donor, CD4 naive and CD4 memory were each given three plates, CD8 naive was given two plates, and CD8 memory was given one plate. To estimate repertoire size and how much clonotypes are shared between individuals, the study performed deep sequencing of blood TCR repertoires from about 5 healthy adults. Libraries were prepared and TCR repertoires were sequenced by different laboratories using diverse techniques, in order to increase sequencing depth and limit assay-specific biases. Each donor's leukapheresis produced roughly between roughly 0.9 and 8.9 billion PBMCs. Results and caveats for the whole study, not just this receptor: Naive subsets generally had larger estimated clonotype richness than memory subsets did. Compared with non-shared clonotypes, the clonotypes found in all four sorted-subset donors had higher generation probabilities. Rarefaction of sorted-subset datasets indicated incomplete sequencing despite the large sequencing depth. Sharing across a few donors was observed for roughly 5.4% of naive CD4, 3.5% of naive CD8, roughly 2.3% of memory CD4, and about 0.39% of memory CD8 clonotypes. Only blood was sampled, and tissue TCR repertoires likely differ from those in blood. The genetic and exposure-history diversity represented was limited by the small number of donors. Based on pairwise subsampling, the degree of clonotype sharing among donors was expected to be affected by sequencing depth.

Healthy HIV-negative adults with no recently reported acute infections or vaccinations were included as donors. All donors were Caucasian adults living in Nashville, Tennessee, USA. CD4+ T cells were enriched through magnetic negative selection, after which naive cells were positively selected on CD45RA and the remaining negative fraction served as the memory subset. Blood was collected by leukapheresis, and PBMCs were isolated by Ficoll-Histopaque density gradient centrifugation and then cryopreserved in liquid nitrogen vapor phase. Analytical flow cytometry was used to check the purity and quantity of every magnetically sorted T cell population. Genomic DNA was isolated from each sorted fraction and quantified by UV absorbance on a Nanodrop 2000c. TCR CDR3 regions were amplified from genomic DNA by multiplex PCR using the deep immunoSEQ assay. Extracted genomic DNA from each cell subset was distributed evenly across all wells of several immunoSEQ 96-well plates, and each plate was treated as a replicate. For sorted subsets, around 0.2 ug genomic DNA, equal to tens of thousands of T cell genomes, was loaded into each replicate PCR. Purified libraries were quantified with a Qubit 3.0 fluorometer, sized on a Bioanalyzer 2100, and re-quantified with the KAPA Library Quantification kit. A separate single-read 150-cycle Illumina NextSeq 550 flow cell was used to sequence each immunoSEQ 96-well plate. Regarding the original processing steps: Because only junctional sequences without quality scores were contained in the immunoSEQ output, filtering matching that applied to full-length reads could not be performed. To assign V/J genes and CDR3, sequences were annotated against IMGT germline references using PyIR, a Python wrapper for IgBLAST v1.9. Any read was removed if the V/J assignment was weak (E-value above 1e-6), the CDR3 was missing, or the read contained stop codons, out-of-frame junctions, or ambiguous translated residues. V3J clonotypes were defined as sequences sharing the same inferred V gene, J gene, and CDR3 amino acid sequence. Percentage overlap between repertoires was computed as shared unique clonotypes divided by the size of the smaller repertoire. Three approaches were used to assess repertoire richness: RTK rarefaction, the Chao1 estimator, and Recon v2.1 estimates of unobserved clonotypes. OLGA was used to compute generation probabilities for all TCRbeta clonotypes that the gDNA method yielded from a handful of donors. Imported from immuneACCESS, the table was reduced by TCRdb to in-frame sequences with V and J called. These copies leave out some clones; in studies compared against another copy, an unresolved V gene accounts for under half, and the cause of the remainder is not known. That table gives V, J and clone size, and the DNA gave D and trimming. The sample yields about 1.5 million clones; roughly 98% were counted once. Less than 0.55% of the sample is held by the ten biggest clonotypes.

The receptor was isolated from a man between 25 and 39 years old in good health. This receptor chain uses TRBV28 and TRBJ2-5; the D element could tentatively be TRBD1 or TRBD2, as 5 bases agree for each. The specimen sequenced was naive CD4+ T cells sorted from blood. Read against the paper, the sample's cell subset or site label means: CD45RA+ positively selected. The nucleotides are TGTGCCAGCAGTTGGGACCGTAGGCAAGAGACCCAGTACTTC. Its coded protein is CASSWDRRQETQYF.